This TCR beta chain is from a study of regulatory T cells in long-lasting Graves disease. The CDR3 is 16 residues long. The V and J ends lost 2 bases and 1 base, in that order; junction bases with no gene match: 3. Germline CDR1 SGHAT, CDR2 FQNNGV. Time point here: newly diagnosed GD, antithyroid drugs for less than 3 months. RNA isolated from PBMCs was used to make the TCR library. This clonotype was observed at least ten times. To make TCR beta libraries, researchers used iRepertoire HTBI primers and Arm-PCR of CDR3 regions. One entry per CDR3 protein, called by TCRdb with MiXCR from the multiplex PCR reads. The sample carries 450,000 to 600,000 distinct CDR3 sequences, around an eighth recorded once. These data are also associated with another study on T cells in Graves' hyperthyroidism and ophthalmopathy.

Source: peripheral blood mononuclear cells (PBMCs), taken at new diagnosis, from a patient treated with antithyroid drugs. The rearrangement joins TRBV11-2 to TRBJ1-5, with 9 positions matching TRBD1. This clonotype was obtained from a man in his thirties or forties with Graves disease. CDR3 coding DNA: TGTGCCAGCAGCTTAACACAGGGGGCGAGCAATCAGCCCCAGCATTTT. It is translated as CASSLTQGASNQPQHF.